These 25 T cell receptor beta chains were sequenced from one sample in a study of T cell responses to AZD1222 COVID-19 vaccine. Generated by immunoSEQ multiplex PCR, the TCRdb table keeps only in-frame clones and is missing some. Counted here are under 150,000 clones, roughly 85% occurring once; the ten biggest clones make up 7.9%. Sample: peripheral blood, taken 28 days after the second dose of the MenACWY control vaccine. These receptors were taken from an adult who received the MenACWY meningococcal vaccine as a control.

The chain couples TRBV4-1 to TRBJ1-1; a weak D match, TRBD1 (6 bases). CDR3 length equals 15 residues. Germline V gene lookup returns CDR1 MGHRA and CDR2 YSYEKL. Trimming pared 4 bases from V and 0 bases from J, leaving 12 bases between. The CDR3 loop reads CASSRRTAMNTEAFF. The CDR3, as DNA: TGCGCCAGCAGCCGAAGGACAGCGATGAACACTGAAGCTTTCTTT.

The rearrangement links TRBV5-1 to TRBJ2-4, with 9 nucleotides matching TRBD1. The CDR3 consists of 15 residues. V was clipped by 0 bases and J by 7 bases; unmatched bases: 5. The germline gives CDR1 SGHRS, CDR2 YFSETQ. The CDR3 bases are TGCGCCAGCAGCTTGGATGGGACAGGGATGAACATTCAGTACTTC. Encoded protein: CASSLDGTGMNIQYF.

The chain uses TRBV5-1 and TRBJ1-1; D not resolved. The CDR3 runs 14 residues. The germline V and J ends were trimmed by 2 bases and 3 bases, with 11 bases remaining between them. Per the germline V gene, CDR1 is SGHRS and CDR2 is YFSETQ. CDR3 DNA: TGCGCCAGCAGCTTTATGACTTGGGACACTGAAGCTTTCTTT. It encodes CASSFMTWDTEAFF.

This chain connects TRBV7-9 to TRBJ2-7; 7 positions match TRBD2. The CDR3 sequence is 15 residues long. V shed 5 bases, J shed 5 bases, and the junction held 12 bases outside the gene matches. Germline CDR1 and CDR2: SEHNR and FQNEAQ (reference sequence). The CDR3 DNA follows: TGTGCCAGCAGCCCCCTCCGGGGGGTTAGGGACGAGCAGTACTTC. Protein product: CASSPLRGVRDEQYF.

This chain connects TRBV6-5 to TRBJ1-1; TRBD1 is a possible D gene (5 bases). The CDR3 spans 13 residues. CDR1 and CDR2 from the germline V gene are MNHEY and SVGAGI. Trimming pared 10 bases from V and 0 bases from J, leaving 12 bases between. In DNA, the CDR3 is TGTGCCACAGTCAGGGAGATGAACACTGAAGCTTTCTTT. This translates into CATVREMNTEAFF.

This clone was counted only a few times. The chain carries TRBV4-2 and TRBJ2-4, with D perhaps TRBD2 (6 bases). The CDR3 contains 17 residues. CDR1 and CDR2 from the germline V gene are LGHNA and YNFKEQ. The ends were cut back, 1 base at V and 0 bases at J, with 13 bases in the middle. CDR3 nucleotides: TGTGCCAGCAGCCAAGCAGCGGGTCTCCAAGCCAAAAACATTCAGTACTTC. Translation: CASSQAAGLQAKNIQYF.

Here the CDR3 reads CASGMGRGNTEAFF. Here the CDR3 DNA reads TGTGCCAGCGGAATGGGCAGGGGGAACACTGAAGCTTTCTTT. V is TRBV27 and J is TRBJ1-1, with D possibly being TRBD1 (6 bases). This CDR3 spans 14 amino acids. Germline lookup yields CDR1 MNHEY and CDR2 SMNVEV (reference sequence). Trimming left V 8 bases short and J 1 base short, with 14 bases between.

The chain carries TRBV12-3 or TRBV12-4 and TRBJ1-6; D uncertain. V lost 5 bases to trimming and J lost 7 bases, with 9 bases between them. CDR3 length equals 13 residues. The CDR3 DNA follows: TGTGCCAGCAGTCTAACAGAGAATTCACCCCTCCACTTT. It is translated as CASSLTENSPLHF.

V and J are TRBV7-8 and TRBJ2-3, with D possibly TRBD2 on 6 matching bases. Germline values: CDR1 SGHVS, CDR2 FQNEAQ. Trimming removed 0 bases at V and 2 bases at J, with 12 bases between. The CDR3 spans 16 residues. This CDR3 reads CASSLARGANTDTQYF. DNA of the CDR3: TGTGCCAGCAGCTTAGCTCGCGGGGCAAACACAGATACGCAGTATTTT.

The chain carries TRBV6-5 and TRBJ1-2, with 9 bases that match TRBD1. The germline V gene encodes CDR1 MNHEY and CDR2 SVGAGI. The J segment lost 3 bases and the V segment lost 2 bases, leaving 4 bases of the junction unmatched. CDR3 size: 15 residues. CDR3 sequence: CASSYKTGGDYGYTF. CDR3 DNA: TGTGCCAGCAGTTACAAGACAGGGGGTGACTATGGCTACACCTTC.

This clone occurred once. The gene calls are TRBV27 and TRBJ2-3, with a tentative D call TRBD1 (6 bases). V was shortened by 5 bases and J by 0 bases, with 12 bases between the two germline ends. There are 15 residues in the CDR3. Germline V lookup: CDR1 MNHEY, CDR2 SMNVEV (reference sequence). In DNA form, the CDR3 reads TGTGCCAGCAGTCAAGTGGGGGCTAGCACAGATACGCAGTATTTT. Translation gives CASSQVGASTDTQYF.

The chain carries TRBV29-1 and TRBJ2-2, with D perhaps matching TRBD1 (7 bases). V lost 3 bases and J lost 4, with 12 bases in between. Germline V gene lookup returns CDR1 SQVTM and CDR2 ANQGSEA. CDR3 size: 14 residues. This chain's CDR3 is CSVDAQGGTGELFF. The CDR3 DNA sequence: TGCAGCGTTGATGCCCAGGGGGGCACCGGGGAGCTGTTTTTT.

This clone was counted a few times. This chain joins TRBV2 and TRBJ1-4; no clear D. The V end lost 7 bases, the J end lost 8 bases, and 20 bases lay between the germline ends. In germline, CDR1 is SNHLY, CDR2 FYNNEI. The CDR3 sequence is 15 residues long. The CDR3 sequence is CASTRNERIGEKLFF. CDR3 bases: TGTGCCAGCACGAGAAACGAGAGGATCGGAGAAAAACTGTTTTTT.

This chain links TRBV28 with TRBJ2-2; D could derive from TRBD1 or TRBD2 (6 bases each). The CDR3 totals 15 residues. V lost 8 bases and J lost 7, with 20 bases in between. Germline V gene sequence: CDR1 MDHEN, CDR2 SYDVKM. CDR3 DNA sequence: TGTGCCAGCCTGGGGGGACAAGGGATGGACGGGGAGCTGTTTTTT. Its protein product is CASLGGQGMDGELFF.

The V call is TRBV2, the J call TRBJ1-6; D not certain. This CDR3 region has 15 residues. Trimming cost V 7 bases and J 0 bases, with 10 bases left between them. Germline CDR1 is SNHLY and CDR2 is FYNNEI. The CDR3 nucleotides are TGTGCCAGCACCGTAATCAGCTCCTATAATTCACCCCTCCACTTT. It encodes CASTVISSYNSPLHF.

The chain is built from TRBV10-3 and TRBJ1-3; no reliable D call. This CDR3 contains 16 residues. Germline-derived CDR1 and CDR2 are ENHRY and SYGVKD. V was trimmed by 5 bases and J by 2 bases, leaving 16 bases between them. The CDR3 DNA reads TGTGCCATCAGTCAAGCACTCACCGGGGCTGGAAACACCATATATTTT. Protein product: CAISQALTGAGNTIYF.

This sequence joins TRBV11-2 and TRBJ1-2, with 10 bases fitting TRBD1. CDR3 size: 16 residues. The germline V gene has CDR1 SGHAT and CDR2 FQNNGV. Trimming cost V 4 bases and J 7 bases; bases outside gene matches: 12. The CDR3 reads CASSSPNRDRGVGYTF. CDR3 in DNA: TGTGCCAGCAGCTCCCCCAATAGGGACAGGGGAGTTGGCTACACCTTC.

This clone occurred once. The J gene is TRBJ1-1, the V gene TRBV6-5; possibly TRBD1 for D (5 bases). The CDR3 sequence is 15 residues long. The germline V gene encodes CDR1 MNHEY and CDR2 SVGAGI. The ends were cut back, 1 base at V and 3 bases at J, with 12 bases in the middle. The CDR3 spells CASSYWGDADTEAFF. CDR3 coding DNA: TGTGCCAGCAGTTACTGGGGGGACGCAGACACTGAAGCTTTCTTT.

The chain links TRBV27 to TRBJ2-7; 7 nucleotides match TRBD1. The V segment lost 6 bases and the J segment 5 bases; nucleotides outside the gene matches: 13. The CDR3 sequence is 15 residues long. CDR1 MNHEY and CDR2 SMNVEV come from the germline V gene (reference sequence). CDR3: CASSPDRVITNEQYF. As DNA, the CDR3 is TGTGCCAGCAGCCCAGACAGGGTAATTACTAACGAGCAGTACTTC.

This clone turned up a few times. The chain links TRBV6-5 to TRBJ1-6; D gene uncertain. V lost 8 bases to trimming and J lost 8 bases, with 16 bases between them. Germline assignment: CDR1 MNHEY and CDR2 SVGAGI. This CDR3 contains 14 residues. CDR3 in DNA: TGTGCCAGCCGGCCGAGGACGGCGTATTCACCCCTCCACTTT. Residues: CASRPRTAYSPLHF.

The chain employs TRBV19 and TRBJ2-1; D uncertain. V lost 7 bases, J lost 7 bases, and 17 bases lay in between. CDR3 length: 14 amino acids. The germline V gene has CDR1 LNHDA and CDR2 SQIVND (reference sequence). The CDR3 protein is CASTWGDLINEQFF. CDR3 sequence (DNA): TGTGCCAGTACTTGGGGTGACCTGATTAATGAGCAGTTCTTC.

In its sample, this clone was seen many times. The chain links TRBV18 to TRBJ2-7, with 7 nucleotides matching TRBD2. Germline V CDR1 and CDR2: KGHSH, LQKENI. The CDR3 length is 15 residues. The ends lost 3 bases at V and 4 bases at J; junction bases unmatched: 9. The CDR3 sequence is CASSPPGGSNYEQYF. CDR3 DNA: TGTGCCAGCTCACCCCCCGGCGGGAGTAATTACGAGCAGTACTTC.

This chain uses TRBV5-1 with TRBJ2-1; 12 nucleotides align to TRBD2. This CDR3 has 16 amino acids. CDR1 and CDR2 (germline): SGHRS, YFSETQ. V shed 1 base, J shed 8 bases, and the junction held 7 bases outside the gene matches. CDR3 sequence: CASSLSRLAGVDEQFF. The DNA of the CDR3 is TGCGCCAGCAGCTTGAGTAGACTAGCGGGAGTCGATGAGCAGTTCTTC. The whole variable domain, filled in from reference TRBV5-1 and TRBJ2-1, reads KAGVTQTPRYLIKTRGQQVTLSCSPISGHRSVSWYQQTPGQGLQFLFEYFSETQRNKGNFPGRFSGRQFSNSRSEMNVSTLELGDSALYLCASSLSRLAGVDEQFFGPGTRLTVL.

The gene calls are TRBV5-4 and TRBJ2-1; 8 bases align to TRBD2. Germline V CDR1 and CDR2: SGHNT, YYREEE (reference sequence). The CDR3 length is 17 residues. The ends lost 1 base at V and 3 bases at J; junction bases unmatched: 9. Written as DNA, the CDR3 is TGTGCCAGCAGCTTGAGTGTTCTGACTAGCGACTACAATGAGCAGTTCTTC. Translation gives CASSLSVLTSDYNEQFF.

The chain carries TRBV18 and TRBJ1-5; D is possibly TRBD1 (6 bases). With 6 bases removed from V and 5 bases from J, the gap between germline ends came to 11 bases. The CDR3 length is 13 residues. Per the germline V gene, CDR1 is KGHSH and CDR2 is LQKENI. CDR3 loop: CASSRTEDQPQHF. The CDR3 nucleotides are TGTGCCAGCTCGCGGACAGAGGATCAGCCCCAGCATTTT.